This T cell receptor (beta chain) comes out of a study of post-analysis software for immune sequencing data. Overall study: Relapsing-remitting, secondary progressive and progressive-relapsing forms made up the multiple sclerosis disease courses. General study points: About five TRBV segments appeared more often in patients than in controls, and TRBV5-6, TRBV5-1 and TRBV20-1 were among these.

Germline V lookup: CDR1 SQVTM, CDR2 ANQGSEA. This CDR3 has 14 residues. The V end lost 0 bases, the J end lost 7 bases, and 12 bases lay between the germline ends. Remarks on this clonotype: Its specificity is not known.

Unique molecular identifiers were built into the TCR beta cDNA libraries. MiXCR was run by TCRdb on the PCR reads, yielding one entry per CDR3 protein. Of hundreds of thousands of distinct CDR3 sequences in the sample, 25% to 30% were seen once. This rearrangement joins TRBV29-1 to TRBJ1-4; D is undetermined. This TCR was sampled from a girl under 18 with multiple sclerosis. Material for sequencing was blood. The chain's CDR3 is CSVEEHKRSEKLFF. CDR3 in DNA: TGCAGCGTTGAAGAACACAAAAGAAGTGAAAAACTGTTTTTT. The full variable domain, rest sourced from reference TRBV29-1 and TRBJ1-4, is SAVISQKPSRDICQRGTSLTIQCQVDSQVTMMFWYRQQPGQSLTLIATANQGSEATYESGFVIDKFPISRPNLTFSTLTVSNMSPEDSSIYLCSVEEHKRSEKLFFGSGTQLSVL.